These 2 T cell receptor beta chains share one sample of origin, sequenced in a study of T cell responses to AZD1222 COVID-19 vaccine. Here immunoSEQ multiplex PCR was the method, and the copy in TCRdb shows in-frame clones only, minus some. The sample carries approximately 79,000 clones, over 75% recorded once. The source was peripheral blood, collected on day 0 of AZD1222 vaccination. The receptor set was obtained from an adult in good health.

The chain is built from TRBV18 and TRBJ2-3; no reliable D call. V shed 0 bases and J shed 0 bases, with 7 bases lying between them. This CDR3 has 15 amino acids. The germline gives CDR1 KGHSH, CDR2 LQKENI. This chain's CDR3 is CASSPPRTSTDTQYF. In DNA, the CDR3 is TGTGCCAGCTCACCACCCAGAACTAGCACAGATACGCAGTATTTT.

V and J are TRBV7-2 and TRBJ1-5; no firm D call. The CDR3 extends over 12 amino acids. The germline gives CDR1 SGHTA, CDR2 FQGNSA. V was clipped by 5 bases and J by 3 bases, with 5 bases between them. CDR3 amino acids: CASSLNNQPQHF. CDR3 DNA: TGTGCCAGCAGCCTTAACAATCAGCCCCAGCATTTT.